This T cell receptor (beta chain) appears in the sequencing data of a study of control samples from healthy donors and cancer patients. This table comes from immunoSEQ multiplex PCR, and its TCRdb copy is limited to in-frame clones, with some not included. The sample carries about 130,000 clones, around 90% recorded once. This TCR was sampled from a man aged 18-30 years in good health. Sequenced: blood.

The CDR3 sequence is CSVESSLASDTQYF. The CDR3 region has the DNA TGCAGCGTTGAGTCTTCACTAGCTTCAGATACGCAGTATTTT. This chain connects TRBV29-1 to TRBJ2-3; D might be TRBD2 (6 bases). This CDR3 is built from 14 residues. Trimming cost V 3 bases and J 4 bases, with 14 bases left between them. Germline V gene sequence: CDR1 SQVTM, CDR2 ANQGSEA.